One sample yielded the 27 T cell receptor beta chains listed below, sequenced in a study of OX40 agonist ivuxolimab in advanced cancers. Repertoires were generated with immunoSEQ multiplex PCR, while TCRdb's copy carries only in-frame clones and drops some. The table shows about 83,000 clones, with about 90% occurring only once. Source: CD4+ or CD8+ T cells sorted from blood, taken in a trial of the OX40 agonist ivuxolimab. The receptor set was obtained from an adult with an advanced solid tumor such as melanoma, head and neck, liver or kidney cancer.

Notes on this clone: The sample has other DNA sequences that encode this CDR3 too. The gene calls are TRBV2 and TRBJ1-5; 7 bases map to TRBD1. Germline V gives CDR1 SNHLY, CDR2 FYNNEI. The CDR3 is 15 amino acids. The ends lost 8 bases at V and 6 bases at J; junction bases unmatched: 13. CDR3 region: CASSETGYMAQPQHF. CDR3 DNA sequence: TGTGCCAGCTCAGAGACAGGGTATATGGCTCAGCCCCAGCATTTT.

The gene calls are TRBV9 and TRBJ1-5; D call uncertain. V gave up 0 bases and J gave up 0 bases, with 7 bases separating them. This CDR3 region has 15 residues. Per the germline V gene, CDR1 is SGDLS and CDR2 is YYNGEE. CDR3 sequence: CASSVDGNSNQPQHF. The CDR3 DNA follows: TGTGCCAGCAGCGTAGACGGGAATAGCAATCAGCCCCAGCATTTT.

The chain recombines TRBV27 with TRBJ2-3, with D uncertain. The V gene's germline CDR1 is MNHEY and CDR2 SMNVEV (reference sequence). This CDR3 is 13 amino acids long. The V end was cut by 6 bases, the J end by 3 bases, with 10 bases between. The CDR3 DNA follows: TGTGCCAGCAGATTTGATTTAACAGATACGCAGTATTTT. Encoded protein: CASRFDLTDTQYF.

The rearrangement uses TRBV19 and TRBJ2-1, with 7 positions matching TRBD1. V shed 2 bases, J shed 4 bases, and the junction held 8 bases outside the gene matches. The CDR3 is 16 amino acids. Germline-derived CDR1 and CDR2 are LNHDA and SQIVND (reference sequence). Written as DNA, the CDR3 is TGTGCCAGTAGTATAACAGGGGCAGGTCGGTACAATGAGCAGTTCTTC. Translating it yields CASSITGAGRYNEQFF.

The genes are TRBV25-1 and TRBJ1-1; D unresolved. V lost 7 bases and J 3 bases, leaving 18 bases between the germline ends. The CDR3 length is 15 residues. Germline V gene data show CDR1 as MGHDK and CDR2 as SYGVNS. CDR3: CASTPGPDGYTEAFF. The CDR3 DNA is TGTGCCAGCACCCCGGGCCCCGACGGATACACTGAAGCTTTCTTT.

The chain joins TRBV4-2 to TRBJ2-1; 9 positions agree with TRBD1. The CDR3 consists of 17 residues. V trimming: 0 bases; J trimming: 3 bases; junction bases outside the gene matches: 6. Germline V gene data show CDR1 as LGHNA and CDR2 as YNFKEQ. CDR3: CASSQDLGTGFYNEQFF. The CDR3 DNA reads TGTGCCAGCAGCCAAGATTTAGGGACAGGGTTCTACAATGAGCAGTTCTTC.

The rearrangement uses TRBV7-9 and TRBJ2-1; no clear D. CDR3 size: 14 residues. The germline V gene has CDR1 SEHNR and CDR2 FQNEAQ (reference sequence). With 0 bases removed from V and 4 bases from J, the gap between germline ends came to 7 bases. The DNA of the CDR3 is TGTGCCAGCAGCTTAGCGTCACTTTACAATGAGCAGTTCTTC. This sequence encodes CASSLASLYNEQFF.

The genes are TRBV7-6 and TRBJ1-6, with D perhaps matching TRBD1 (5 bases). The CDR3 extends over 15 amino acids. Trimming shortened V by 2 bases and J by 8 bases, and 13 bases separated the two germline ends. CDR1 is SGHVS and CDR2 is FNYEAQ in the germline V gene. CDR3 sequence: CASSLRGRTDSPLHF. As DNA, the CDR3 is TGTGCCAGCAGCTTAAGGGGCAGAACGGATTCACCCCTCCACTTT.

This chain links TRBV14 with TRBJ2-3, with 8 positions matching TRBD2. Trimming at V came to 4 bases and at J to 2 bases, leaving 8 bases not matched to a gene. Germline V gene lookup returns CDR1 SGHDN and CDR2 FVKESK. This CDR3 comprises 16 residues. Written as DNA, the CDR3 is TGTGCCAGCAGCCGCGCCGGGACTAGTGCCACAGATACGCAGTATTTT. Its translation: CASSRAGTSATDTQYF. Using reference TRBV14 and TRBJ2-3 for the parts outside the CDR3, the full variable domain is EAGVTQFPSHSVIEKGQTVTLRCDPISGHDNLYWYRRVMGKEIKFLLHFVKESKQDESGMPNNRFLAERTGGTYSTLKVQPAELEDSGVYFCASSRAGTSATDTQYFGPGTRLTVL.

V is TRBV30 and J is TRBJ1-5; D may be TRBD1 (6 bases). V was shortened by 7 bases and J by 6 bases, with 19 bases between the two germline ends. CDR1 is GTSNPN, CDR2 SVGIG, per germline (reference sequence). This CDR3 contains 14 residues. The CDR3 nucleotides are TGTGCCTTAGGATGGGAGGGGGGCAGTCAGCCCCAGCATTTT. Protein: CALGWEGGSQPQHF.

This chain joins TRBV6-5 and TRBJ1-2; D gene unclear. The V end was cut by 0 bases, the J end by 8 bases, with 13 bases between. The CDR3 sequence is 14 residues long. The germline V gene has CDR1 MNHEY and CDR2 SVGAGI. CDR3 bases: TGTGCCAGCAGTTACTCGGGCGGGTGGAAGGGCTACACCTTC. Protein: CASSYSGGWKGYTF.

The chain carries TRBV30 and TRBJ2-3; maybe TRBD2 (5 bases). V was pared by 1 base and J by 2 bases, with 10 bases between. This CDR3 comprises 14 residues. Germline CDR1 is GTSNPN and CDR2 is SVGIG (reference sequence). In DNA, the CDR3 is TGTGCCTGGAGTGCAGCGGACCCCACAGATACGCAGTATTTT. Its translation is CAWSAADPTDTQYF.

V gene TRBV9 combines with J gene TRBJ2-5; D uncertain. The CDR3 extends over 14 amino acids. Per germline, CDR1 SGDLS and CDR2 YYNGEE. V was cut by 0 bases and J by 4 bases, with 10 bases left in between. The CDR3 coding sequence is TGTGCCAGCAGCGTAGGCCCGTCTATAGAGACCCAGTACTTC. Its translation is CASSVGPSIETQYF.

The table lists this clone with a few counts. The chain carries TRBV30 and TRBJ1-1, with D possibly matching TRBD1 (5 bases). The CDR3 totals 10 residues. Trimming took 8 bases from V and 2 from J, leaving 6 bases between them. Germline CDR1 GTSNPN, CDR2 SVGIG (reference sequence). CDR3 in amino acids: CAQGNTEAFF. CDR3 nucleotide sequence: TGTGCCCAGGGTAACACTGAAGCTTTCTTT.

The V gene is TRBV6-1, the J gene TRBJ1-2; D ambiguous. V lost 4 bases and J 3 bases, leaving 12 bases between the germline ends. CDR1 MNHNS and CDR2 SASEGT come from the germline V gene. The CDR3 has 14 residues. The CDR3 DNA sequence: TGTGCCAGCAGTGTAAAGGGTAATTACTATGGCTACACCTTC. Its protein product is CASSVKGNYYGYTF.

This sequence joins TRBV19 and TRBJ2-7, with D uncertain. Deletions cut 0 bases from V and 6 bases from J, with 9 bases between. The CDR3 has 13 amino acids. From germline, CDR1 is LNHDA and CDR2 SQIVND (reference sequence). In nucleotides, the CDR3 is TGTGCCAGTAGTATAGATTTGCGGAGCGAGCAGTACGTC. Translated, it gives CASSIDLRSEQYV.

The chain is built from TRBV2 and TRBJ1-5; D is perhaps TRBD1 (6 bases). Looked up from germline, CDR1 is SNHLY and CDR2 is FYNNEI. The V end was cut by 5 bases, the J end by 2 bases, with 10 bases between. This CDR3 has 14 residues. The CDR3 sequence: CASSPQGRNQPQHF. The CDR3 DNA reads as TGTGCCAGCAGTCCACAGGGCCGCAATCAGCCCCAGCATTTT.

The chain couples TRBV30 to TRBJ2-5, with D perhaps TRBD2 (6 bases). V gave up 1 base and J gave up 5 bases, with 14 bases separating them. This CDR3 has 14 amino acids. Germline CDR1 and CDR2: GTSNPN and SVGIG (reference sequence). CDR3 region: CAWSALAVGETQYF. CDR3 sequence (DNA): TGTGCCTGGAGTGCTTTAGCGGTGGGGGAGACCCAGTACTTC.

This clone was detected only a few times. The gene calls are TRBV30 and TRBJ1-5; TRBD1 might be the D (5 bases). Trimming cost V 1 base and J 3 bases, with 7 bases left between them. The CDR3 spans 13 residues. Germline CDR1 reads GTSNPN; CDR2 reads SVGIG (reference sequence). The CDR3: CAWSEQDNQPQHF. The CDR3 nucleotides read TGTGCCTGGAGTGAACAGGACAATCAGCCCCAGCATTTT.

CDR3 sequence (DNA): TGTGCCAGTAGACAGGGGGCCGGCAATCAGCCCCAGCATTTT. Its translation: CASRQGAGNQPQHF. V gene TRBV2 combines with J gene TRBJ1-5; 10 positions agree with TRBD1. The V segment lost 9 bases and the J segment 2 bases; nucleotides outside the gene matches: 4. Germline CDR1 SNHLY, CDR2 FYNNEI. The CDR3 has 14 amino acids. The variable domain in full, completed from reference TRBV2 and TRBJ1-5, reads EPEVTQTPSHQVTQMGQEVILRCVPISNHLYFYWYRQILGQKVEFLVSFYNNEISEKSEIFDDQFSVERPDGSNFTLKIRSTKLEDSAMYFCASRQGAGNQPQHFGDGTRLSIL.

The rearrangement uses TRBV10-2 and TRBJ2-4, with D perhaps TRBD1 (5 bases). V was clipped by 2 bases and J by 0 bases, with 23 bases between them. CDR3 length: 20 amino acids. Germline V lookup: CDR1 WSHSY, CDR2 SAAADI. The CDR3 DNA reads TGCGCCAGCAGTGAGAGAGCGACCGTTTTGGGGCCTCTAGCCAAAAACATTCAGTACTTC. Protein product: CASSERATVLGPLAKNIQYF.

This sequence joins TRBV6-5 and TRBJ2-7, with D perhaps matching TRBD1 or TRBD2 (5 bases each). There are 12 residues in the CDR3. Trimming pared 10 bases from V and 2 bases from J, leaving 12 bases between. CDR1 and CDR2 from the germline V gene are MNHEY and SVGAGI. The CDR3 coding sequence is TGTGCCACCAGGGACCCAACCTACGAGCAGTACGTC. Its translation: CATRDPTYEQYV.

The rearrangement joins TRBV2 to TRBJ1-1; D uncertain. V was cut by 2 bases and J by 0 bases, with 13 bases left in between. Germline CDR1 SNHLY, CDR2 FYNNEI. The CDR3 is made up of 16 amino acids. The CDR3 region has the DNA TGTGCCAGCAGTGAATCCGGACCGTCACTGAACACTGAAGCTTTCTTT. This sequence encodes CASSESGPSLNTEAFF.

CDR3 sequence: CASGDEQYV. DNA for the CDR3: TGTGCCAGCGGCGACGAGCAGTACGTC. The V call is TRBV28, the J call TRBJ2-7; D gene unclear. Germline V gene data show CDR1 as MDHEN and CDR2 as SYDVKM. With 8 bases removed from V and 5 bases from J, the gap between germline ends came to 4 bases. This CDR3 has 9 amino acids.

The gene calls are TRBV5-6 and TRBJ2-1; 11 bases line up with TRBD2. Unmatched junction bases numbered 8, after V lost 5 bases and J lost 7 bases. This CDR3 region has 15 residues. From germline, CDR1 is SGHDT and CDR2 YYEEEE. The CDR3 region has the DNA TGTGCCAGCAGGGCCAGACTAGCGGGAACGAATGAGCAGTTCTTC. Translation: CASRARLAGTNEQFF.

CDR3 loop: CASSLDQGGPGQPQHF. CDR3 nucleotide sequence: TGTGCCAGCAGCTTAGATCAGGGGGGCCCAGGGCAGCCCCAGCATTTT. The chain joins TRBV11-2 to TRBJ1-5; 7 positions match TRBD1. The ends lost 0 bases at V and 7 bases at J; junction bases unmatched: 9. This CDR3 spans 16 amino acids. Germline CDR1 reads SGHAT; CDR2 reads FQNNGV.

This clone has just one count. The CDR3 spells CAWSAGLLMNTEAFF. CDR3 nucleotide sequence: TGTGCCTGGAGTGCTGGGCTCCTCATGAACACTGAAGCTTTCTTT. V is TRBV30 and J is TRBJ1-1; D gene unclear. V lost 1 base to trimming and J lost 0 bases, with 12 bases between them. Per germline, CDR1 GTSNPN and CDR2 SVGIG (reference sequence). The CDR3 loop spans 15 amino acids.